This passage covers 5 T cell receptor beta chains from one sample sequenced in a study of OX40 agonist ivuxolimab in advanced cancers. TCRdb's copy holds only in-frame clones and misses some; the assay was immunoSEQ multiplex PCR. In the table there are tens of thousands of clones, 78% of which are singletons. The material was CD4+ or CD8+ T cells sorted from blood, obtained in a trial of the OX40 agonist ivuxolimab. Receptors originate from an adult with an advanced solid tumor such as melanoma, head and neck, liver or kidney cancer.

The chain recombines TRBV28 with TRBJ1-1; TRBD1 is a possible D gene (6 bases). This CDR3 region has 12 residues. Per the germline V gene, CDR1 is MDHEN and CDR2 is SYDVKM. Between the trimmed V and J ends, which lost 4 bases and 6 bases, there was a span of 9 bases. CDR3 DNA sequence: TGTGCCAGCAGTTCGGGACAAGCTGAAGCTTTCTTT. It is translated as CASSSGQAEAFF.

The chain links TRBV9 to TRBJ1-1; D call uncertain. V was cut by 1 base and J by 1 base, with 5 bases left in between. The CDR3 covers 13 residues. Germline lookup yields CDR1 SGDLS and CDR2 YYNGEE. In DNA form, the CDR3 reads TGTGCCAGCAGCGTACCGACGAACACTGAAGCTTTCTTT. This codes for CASSVPTNTEAFF.

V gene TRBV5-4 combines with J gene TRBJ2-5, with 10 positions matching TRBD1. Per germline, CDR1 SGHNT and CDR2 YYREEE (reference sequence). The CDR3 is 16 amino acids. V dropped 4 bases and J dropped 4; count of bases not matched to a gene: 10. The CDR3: CASSHPGTGDRETQYF. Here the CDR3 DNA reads TGTGCCAGCAGCCATCCTGGGACAGGGGACCGAGAGACCCAGTACTTC.

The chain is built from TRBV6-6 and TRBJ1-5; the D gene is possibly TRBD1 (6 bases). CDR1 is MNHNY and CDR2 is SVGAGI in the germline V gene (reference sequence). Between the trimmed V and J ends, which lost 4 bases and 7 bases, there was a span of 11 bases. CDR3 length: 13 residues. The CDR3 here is CASSSPGGQPQHF. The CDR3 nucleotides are TGTGCCAGCAGTTCCCCGGGGGGCCAGCCCCAGCATTTT.

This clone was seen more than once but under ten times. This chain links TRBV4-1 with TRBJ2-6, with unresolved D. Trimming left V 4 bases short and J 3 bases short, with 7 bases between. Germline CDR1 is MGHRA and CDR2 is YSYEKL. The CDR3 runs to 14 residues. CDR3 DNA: TGCGCCAGCAGCCTAGAGGATGGGGCCAACGTCCTGACTTTC. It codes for CASSLEDGANVLTF.